The clone carrying this TCR beta chain has ten or more counts. This record belongs to a study of Graves' ophthalmopathy and Graves' hyperthyroidism. The CDR3 spans 14 residues. V was pared by 7 bases and J by 4 bases, with 4 bases of the junction left unmatched. Germline values: CDR1 SGHTA, CDR2 FQGNSA. Amplification of the TCR beta CDR3 regions used RNA transcripts (as template). First-round RT-PCR used HTBI primers; second-round multiplex PCR followed. One entry per CDR3 protein, called by TCRdb with MiXCR from the multiplex PCR reads. The sample lists 620,000 or so distinct CDR3 sequences, 22% seen once, with roughly 7.4% in the top ten.

The TCR comes from a woman in her late teens or twenties with stable Graves' hyperthyroidism. Some clones in this sample may be carry-over from other donors' samples. The sample was peripheral blood. The V call is TRBV7-2, the J call TRBJ2-7, with 13 bases lining up with TRBD2. In DNA, the CDR3 is TGTGCCAGCAACAAACTAGCGGGAGGGTACGAGCAGTACTTC. It encodes CASNKLAGGYEQYF.